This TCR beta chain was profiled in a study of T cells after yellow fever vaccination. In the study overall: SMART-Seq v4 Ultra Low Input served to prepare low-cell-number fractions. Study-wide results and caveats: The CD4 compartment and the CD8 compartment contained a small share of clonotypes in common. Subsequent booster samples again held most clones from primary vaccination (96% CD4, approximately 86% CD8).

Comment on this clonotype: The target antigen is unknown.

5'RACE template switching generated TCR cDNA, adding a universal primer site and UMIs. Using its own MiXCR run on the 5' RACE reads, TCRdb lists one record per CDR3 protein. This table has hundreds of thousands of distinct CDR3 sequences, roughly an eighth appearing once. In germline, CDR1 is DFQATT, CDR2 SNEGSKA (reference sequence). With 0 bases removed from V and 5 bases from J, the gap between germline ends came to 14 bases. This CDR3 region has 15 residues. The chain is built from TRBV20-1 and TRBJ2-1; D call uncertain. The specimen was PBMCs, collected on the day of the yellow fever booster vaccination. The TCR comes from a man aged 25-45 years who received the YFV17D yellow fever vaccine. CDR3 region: CSARDQDRLHNEQFF. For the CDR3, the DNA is TGCAGTGCTAGAGATCAGGATAGGCTCCACAATGAGCAGTTCTTC.